Here is one TCR beta chain with its context. What it recognizes is unknown. CDR1 and CDR2 (germline): SGHTA, FQGNSA. CDR3 length: 15 amino acids. The V end lost 1 base, the J end lost 0 bases, and 9 bases lay between the germline ends. The sample originates from a study of cytomegalovirus exposure and HLA in healthy donors. Study findings and constraints: Cytomegalovirus status was reportedly diagnosed by the classifier with high specificity and sensitivity. The study recorded over 150 TCR beta chains that were cytomegalovirus-associated.

The assay was immunoSEQ multiplex PCR, and TCRdb's table has in-frame clones only and misses some. The data show about 270,000 clones, around 85% seen once. Sequencing input: PBMCs. V gene TRBV7-2 combines with J gene TRBJ1-1; no clear D. The clonotype was recovered from a woman between 18 and 30 years old in good health and CMV-seronegative. Here the CDR3 reads CASSLVALLNTEAFF. DNA for the CDR3: TGTGCCAGCAGCTTAGTGGCCCTCCTGAACACTGAAGCTTTCTTT.